This T cell receptor (beta chain) was captured in a study of T cell responses to AZD1222 COVID-19 vaccine (dated by TCRdb to the early 2020s). For the study in its entirety: Because spike-specific TCR depth and breadth did not differ between the two schedules, AZD1222 recipients who got a second dose at roughly 4 weeks were pooled with those who got a second dose at roughly 12 weeks. A total of 233 trial participants underwent TCR sequencing, of whom around 200 received two doses of AZD1222 and some 25 received two doses of the MenACWY control vaccine. Enrollment into the trials was organized by age into subgroups of 18-55, 56-69 and 70-plus years, and those subgroups contained roughly 150, 30 and 60 TCR-sequenced participants, respectively.

Findings and caveats that apply to the study as a whole: No day 14 peak-response samples were available, so repertoires were characterized only after the peak T cell response. Conclusions about previously exposed vaccinees were limited because only six or seven AZD1222 recipients were SARS-CoV-2 seropositive at baseline. Epitopes outside the regions mutated in the B.1.351 and B.1.1.7 variants were reportedly recognized by nearly half of the unique spike-specific TCRs. The vaccine-associated CD4 TCRs covered the entire spike protein, and the dominant responses fell in regions 160-218 and 743-854. After two AZD1222 doses, spike-specific TCR breadth and depth were significantly higher than at day 0 and than in MenACWY recipients. Participants were mostly white British, with more females than males. The authors suggested clonal diversity may have been underestimated. The 56-69-year group was small, and its depth increase did not reach significance, likely because of low power.

A note on this clone: Its antigen is still unknown. Base qualities are missing; no much larger clone stands one base away.

The time point label, read with the paper, signifies: baseline before first vaccination. Samples from vaccinated people were obtained from the UK trials COV001 and COV002, which included a single-blind randomized controlled phase 2/3 trial of AZD1222 (ChAdOx1 nCoV-19) in healthy adults. Trial participant PBMC samples were collected at day 0 and day 28 after the second dose for TCRbeta chain sequencing. The CDR3 regions of human TCRbeta chains were analyzed by immunosequencing. The authors processed their data as follows. Repertoire TCRs were matched against a reference library of SARS-CoV-2-specific TCRs generated with the MIRA antigen-specificity platform. Breadth was defined as the fraction of unique TCRs that were SARS-CoV-2-associated, and depth was defined as the fraction of total T cells that were SARS-CoV-2-associated. Each spike-specific TCR was assigned to its reactive spike region and to a CD4 or CD8 class using the MIRA data. Log10-transformed breadth and depth values were compared by one-way ANOVA with Sidak's multiple comparisons tests. Entries here come from immuneACCESS through TCRdb and include only in-frame sequences with V and J called. Some clones fail to appear in such tables; in the studies checked, an unresolved V gene covers under half of the shortfall, and the cause of the remainder is unknown. D and trimming were read from the DNA, whereas the V and J calls and clone size are those reported in that table. The sample includes 150,000 to 180,000 clones, with roughly nine tenths observed a single time. The ten largest account for 15% to 20% of the sample.

The origin of this receptor is an adult in good health. Source: peripheral blood, taken on day 0 of AZD1222 vaccination.

The nucleotide sequence is given as TGTGCCAGCAGTTACTCGACAGGGGGTGTTAACTATGGCTACACCTTC. This is translated as CASSYSTGGVNYGYTF. This chain is built from TRBV6-5 and TRBJ1-2; TRBD1 lines up with 9 middle nucleotides. V ends up 0 bases short and J 1 base short, with an unmatched junction base count of 3. Measured from the cysteine to the phenylalanine, the CDR3 is 16 residues long. Of the read, only the CDR3 DNA is kept; its 48 bases are in frame from base 1. According to the germline V gene, CDR1 reads MNHEY and CDR2 reads SVGAGI.